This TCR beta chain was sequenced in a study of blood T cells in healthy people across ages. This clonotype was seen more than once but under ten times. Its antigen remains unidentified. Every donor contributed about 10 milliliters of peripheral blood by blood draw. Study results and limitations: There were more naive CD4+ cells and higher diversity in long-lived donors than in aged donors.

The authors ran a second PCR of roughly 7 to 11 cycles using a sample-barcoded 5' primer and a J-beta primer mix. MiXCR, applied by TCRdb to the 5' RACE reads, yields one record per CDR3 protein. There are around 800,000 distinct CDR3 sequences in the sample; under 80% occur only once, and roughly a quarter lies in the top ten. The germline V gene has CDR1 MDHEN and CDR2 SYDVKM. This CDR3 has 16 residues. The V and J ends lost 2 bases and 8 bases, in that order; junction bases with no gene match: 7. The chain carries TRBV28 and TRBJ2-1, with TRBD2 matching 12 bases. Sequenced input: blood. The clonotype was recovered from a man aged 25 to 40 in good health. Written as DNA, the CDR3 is TGTGCCAGCAGTTTACTGCTAGCGGGGGGGCCCCATGAGCAGTTCTTC. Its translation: CASSLLLAGGPHEQFF.